What follows are 15 T cell receptor beta chains derived from one specimen sequenced in a study of early T cells in non-severe SARS-CoV-2 infection. TCRdb fed the 5' RACE reads into MiXCR, producing one record per CDR3 protein. Counted here are about 69,000 distinct CDR3 sequences, roughly 8.7% occurring once; the ten biggest clones make up less than 6.5%. Sequencing was carried out using whole blood. Receptors were obtained from an adult who was a healthcare worker with PCR-confirmed SARS-CoV-2 infection or an uninfected control (not recorded which).

This clonotype was seen many times. J is TRBJ1-2 and V is TRBV5-1, with 7 bases matching TRBD1. The J segment lost 4 bases and the V segment lost 4 bases, leaving 7 bases of the junction unmatched. This CDR3 is built from 14 residues. Germline CDR1 and CDR2: SGHRS and YFSETQ. The CDR3 region has the DNA TGCGCCAGCAGCCGCGACAGGGCCGTCTATGGCTACACCTTC. It codes for CASSRDRAVYGYTF.

This clonotype has a count of ten or more. The CDR3 bases are TGTGCCAGCAGGATAGGGACTAATTCGGGTGAGCAGTTCTTC. It is translated as CASRIGTNSGEQFF. This chain links TRBV2 with TRBJ2-1, with TRBD2 matching 7 bases. CDR1 SNHLY and CDR2 FYNNEI come from the germline V gene. J gave up 9 bases and V 6 bases, and 11 bases lay outside the gene matches. The CDR3 has 14 residues. The full variable domain, completed using reference TRBV2 and TRBJ2-1, is EPEVTQTPSHQVTQMGQEVILRCVPISNHLYFYWYRQILGQKVEFLVSFYNNEISEKSEIFDDQFSVERPDGSNFTLKIRSTKLEDSAMYFCASRIGTNSGEQFFGPGTRLTVL.

This clonotype was seen a handful of times. The chain recombines TRBV18 with TRBJ1-2, with no clear D. The CDR3 covers 14 residues. Looked up from germline, CDR1 is KGHSH and CDR2 is LQKENI. V was shortened by 3 bases and J by 1 base, with 9 bases between the two germline ends. The CDR3 here is CASSPSRNNYGYTF. As DNA, the CDR3 is TGTGCCAGCTCACCCTCCAGGAATAACTATGGCTACACCTTC.

There are a few counts of this clonotype. The chain employs TRBV19 and TRBJ2-3, with D perhaps being TRBD1 or TRBD2 (5 bases each). The germline CDR1 and CDR2 sequences are LNHDA and SQIVND (reference sequence). With 3 bases removed from V and 4 bases from J, the gap between germline ends came to 14 bases. CDR3 length: 15 residues. CDR3 amino acids: CASSMGTQRPDTQYF. The CDR3 DNA is TGTGCCAGTAGTATGGGGACCCAGAGACCAGATACGCAGTATTTT.

In nucleotides, the CDR3 is TGTGCCAGCAGCCCCTCTGGGGTCGGTGAGCAGTTCTTC. Protein sequence: CASSPSGVGEQFF. The V and J genes are TRBV3-1 and TRBJ2-1; D gene uncertain. V was cut by 4 bases and J by 9 bases, with 13 bases left in between. The CDR3 contains 13 residues. Germline-derived CDR1 and CDR2 are LGHDT and YNNKEL (reference sequence).

This clonotype showed up many times. The chain links TRBV7-8 to TRBJ2-1; a weak D match, TRBD2 (7 bases). Germline V CDR1 and CDR2: SGHVS, FQNEAQ. CDR3 length equals 15 residues. Trimming took off 2 bases at V and 10 bases at J, with 18 bases between the two ends. The CDR3 loop reads CASSLRGAGPAEQFF. CDR3 sequence (DNA): TGTGCCAGCAGCTTACGGGGGGCGGGGCCCGCCGAGCAGTTCTTC.

The chain joins TRBV7-6 to TRBJ2-7; TRBD1 matches at 7 bases. CDR3 length: 15 residues. Germline V gene sequence: CDR1 SGHVS, CDR2 FNYEAQ. Trimming took 1 base from V and 5 from J; bases not matched to a gene: 8. The DNA of the CDR3 is TGTGCCAGCAGCTTAGTAGGGGGCGCTGTGGACGAGCAGTACTTC. Its protein is CASSLVGGAVDEQYF.

This clonotype has only a few counts. The chain employs TRBV5-6 and TRBJ2-1; D gene unclear. The CDR3 contains 15 residues. Trimming stripped 0 bases from V and 2 bases from J, with 9 bases between. CDR1 SGHDT and CDR2 YYEEEE come from the germline V gene. CDR3 nucleotides: TGTGCCAGCAGCTTGGAGGACCCGGCCTACAATGAGCAGTTCTTC. It yields the protein CASSLEDPAYNEQFF.

This clonotype occurred many times. The chain combines TRBV29-1 with TRBJ2-7; 7 bases are a match to TRBD2. This CDR3 comprises 13 residues. Germline assignment: CDR1 SQVTM and CDR2 ANQGSEA. The V and J ends lost 3 bases and 2 bases, in that order; junction bases with no gene match: 4. CDR3 residues: CSVDSSGTYEQYF. DNA of the CDR3: TGCAGCGTTGATTCTAGCGGAACCTACGAGCAGTACTTC.

This clonotype was seen many times. The genes are TRBV15 and TRBJ2-1; D uncertain. V was trimmed by 1 base and J by 10 bases, leaving 11 bases between them. Germline CDR1 reads LNHNV; CDR2 reads YYDKDF (reference sequence). This CDR3 spans 13 amino acids. The CDR3 reads CATSRAQFEEQFF. The DNA for the CDR3 is TGTGCCACCAGCAGAGCACAGTTCGAGGAGCAGTTCTTC.

The chain couples TRBV20-1 to TRBJ2-7; D is uncertain. Germline values: CDR1 DFQATT, CDR2 SNEGSKA (reference sequence). CDR3 size: 12 residues. The V end lost 3 bases, the J end lost 2 bases, and 8 bases lay between the germline ends. The CDR3 loop reads CSASADPYEQYF. Here the CDR3 DNA reads TGCAGTGCTAGTGCCGACCCCTACGAGCAGTACTTC.

The V and J genes are TRBV30 and TRBJ1-4; 8 bases match TRBD1. From germline, CDR1 is GTSNPN and CDR2 SVGIG (reference sequence). CDR3 length equals 14 residues. V trimming: 3 bases; J trimming: 9 bases; junction bases outside the gene matches: 9. CDR3 nucleotides: TGTGCCTGGAGCCCGGACAGGGTTGGAAAAAAACTGTTTTTT. Its translation is CAWSPDRVGKKLFF.

This clonotype was observed at least ten times. This chain links TRBV14 with TRBJ2-3, with D perhaps matching TRBD1 (6 bases). Trimming removed 0 bases at V and 9 bases at J, with 13 bases between. Looked up from germline, CDR1 is SGHDN and CDR2 is FVKESK. The CDR3 runs 14 residues. The DNA of the CDR3 is TGTGCCAGCAGCCAAGACCTAACAGGGCGAACGCAGTATTTT. It encodes CASSQDLTGRTQYF.

This clonotype was recorded many times. The chain has TRBV7-3 and TRBJ2-3; D might be TRBD1 (6 bases). The germline V gene encodes CDR1 SGHTA and CDR2 FQGTGA. V lost 5 bases, J lost 0 bases, and 9 bases lay in between. The CDR3 spans 14 residues. CDR3 loop: CASSPGTSTDTQYF. The DNA of the CDR3 is TGTGCCAGCAGCCCCGGGACAAGCACAGATACGCAGTATTTT.

This clonotype came up many times. The chain joins TRBV20-1 to TRBJ1-2; no clear D gene. V dropped 6 bases and J dropped 5 bases, with 7 bases sitting between them. Germline V gene data show CDR1 as DFQATT and CDR2 as SNEGSKA (reference sequence). The length of the CDR3 is 10 residues. CDR3 nucleotide sequence: TGCAGTGCCGGCCCGTATGGCTACACCTTC. This gives the protein CSAGPYGYTF.